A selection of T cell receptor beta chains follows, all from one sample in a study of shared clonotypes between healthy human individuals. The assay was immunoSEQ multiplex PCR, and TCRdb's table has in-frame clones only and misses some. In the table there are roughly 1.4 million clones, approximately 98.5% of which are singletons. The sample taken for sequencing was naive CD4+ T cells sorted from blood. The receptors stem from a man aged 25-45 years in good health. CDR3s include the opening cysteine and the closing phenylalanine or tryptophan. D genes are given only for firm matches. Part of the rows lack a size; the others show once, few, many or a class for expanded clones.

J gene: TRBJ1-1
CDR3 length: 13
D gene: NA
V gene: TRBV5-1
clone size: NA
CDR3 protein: CASSLDPNTEAFF
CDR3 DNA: TGCGCCAGCAGCCTGGACCCGAACACTGAAGCTTTCTTT

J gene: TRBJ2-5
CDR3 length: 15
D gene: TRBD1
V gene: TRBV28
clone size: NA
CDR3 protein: CASNLGAGGWETQYF
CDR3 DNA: TGTGCCAGTAACCTAGGGGCAGGGGGCTGGGAGACCCAGTACTTC

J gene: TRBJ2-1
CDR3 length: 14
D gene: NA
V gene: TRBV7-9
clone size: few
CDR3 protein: CASSLGLGGDEQFF
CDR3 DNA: TGTGCCAGCAGCTTAGGCCTCGGCGGGGATGAGCAGTTCTTC

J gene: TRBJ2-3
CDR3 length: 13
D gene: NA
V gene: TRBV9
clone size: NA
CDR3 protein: CASSVQGIDTQYF
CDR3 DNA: TGTGCCAGCAGCGTCCAGGGTATAGATACGCAGTATTTT

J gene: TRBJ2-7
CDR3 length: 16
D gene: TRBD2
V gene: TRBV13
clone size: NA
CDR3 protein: CASSLGRLAVTYEQYF
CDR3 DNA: TGTGCCAGCAGCTTAGGCCGACTAGCGGTCACCTACGAGCAGTACTTC

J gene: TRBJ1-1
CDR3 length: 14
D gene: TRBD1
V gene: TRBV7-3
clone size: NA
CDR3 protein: CASSQGVSGTEAFF
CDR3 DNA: TGTGCCAGCAGCCAGGGGGTCTCGGGCACTGAAGCTTTCTTT

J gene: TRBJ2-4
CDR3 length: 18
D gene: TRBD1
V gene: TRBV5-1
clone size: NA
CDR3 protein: CASSSHRTGGYDKNIQYF
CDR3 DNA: TGCGCCAGCAGCTCACATCGGACAGGGGGCTATGACAAAAACATTCAGTACTTC

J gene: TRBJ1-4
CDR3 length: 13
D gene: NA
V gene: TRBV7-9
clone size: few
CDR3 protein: CASSPVWAGELFF
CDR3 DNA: TGTGCCAGCAGCCCCGTCTGGGCCGGGGAACTGTTTTTT

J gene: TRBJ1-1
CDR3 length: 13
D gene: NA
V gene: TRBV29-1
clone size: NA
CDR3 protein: CSVQATLNTEAFF
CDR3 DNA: TGCAGCGTCCAAGCTACCCTGAACACTGAAGCTTTCTTT

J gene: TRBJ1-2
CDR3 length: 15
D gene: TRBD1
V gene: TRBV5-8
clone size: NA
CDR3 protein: CASSLVGKDRVGYTF
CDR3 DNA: TGTGCCAGCAGCTTGGTCGGAAAAGACAGGGTCGGCTACACCTTC

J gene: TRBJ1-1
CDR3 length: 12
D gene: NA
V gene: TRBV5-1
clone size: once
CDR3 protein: CASSSQGTEAFF
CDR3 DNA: TGCGCCAGCAGCTCCCAGGGGACTGAAGCTTTCTTT

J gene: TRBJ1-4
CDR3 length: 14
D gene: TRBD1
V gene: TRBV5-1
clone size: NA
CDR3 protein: CASSSTGSGEKLFF
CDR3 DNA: TGCGCCAGCAGCTCGACAGGGAGCGGTGAAAAACTGTTTTTT

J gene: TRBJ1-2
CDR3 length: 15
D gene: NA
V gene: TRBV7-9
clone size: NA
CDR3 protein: CASSFEGPTNYGYTF
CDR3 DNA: TGTGCCAGCAGCTTTGAGGGGCCGACGAACTATGGCTACACCTTC

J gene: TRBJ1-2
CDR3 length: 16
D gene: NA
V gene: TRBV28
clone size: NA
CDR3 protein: CASSSHGWRIGLGYTF
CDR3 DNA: TGTGCCAGCAGCTCCCACGGTTGGCGTATAGGCCTAGGCTACACCTTC

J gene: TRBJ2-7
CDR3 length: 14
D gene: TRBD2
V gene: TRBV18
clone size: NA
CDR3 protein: CASSLRTSGGGDYF
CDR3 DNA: TGTGCCAGCTCACTCCGGACTAGCGGCGGGGGAGATTACTTC

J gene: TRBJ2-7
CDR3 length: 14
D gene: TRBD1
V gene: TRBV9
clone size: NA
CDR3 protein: CASSLRTGDYEQYF
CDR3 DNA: TGTGCCAGCAGCCTTCGGACAGGAGACTACGAGCAGTACTTC

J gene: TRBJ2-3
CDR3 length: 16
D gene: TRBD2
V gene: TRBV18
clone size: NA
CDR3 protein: CASSTLAGAVADTQYF
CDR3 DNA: TGTGCCAGCTCAACCCTAGCGGGAGCCGTGGCCGATACGCAGTATTTT

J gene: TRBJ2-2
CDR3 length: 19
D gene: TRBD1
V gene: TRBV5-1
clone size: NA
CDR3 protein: CASSIAPGQIVPLAGELFF
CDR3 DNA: TGCGCCAGCAGCATAGCTCCGGGACAGATAGTCCCTTTGGCCGGGGAGCTGTTTTTT

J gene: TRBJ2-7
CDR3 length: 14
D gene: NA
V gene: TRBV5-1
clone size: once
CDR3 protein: CASSWTVGAYEQYF
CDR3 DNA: TGCGCCAGCAGCTGGACAGTAGGGGCCTACGAGCAGTACTTC

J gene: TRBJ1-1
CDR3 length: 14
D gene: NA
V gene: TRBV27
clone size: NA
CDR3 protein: CASSLSKGVTEAFF
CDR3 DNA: TGTGCCAGCAGTTTATCTAAGGGAGTCACTGAAGCTTTCTTT

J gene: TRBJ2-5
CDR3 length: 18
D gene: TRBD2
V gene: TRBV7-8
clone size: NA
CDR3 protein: CASSYPGLAGGVVETQYF
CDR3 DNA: TGTGCCAGCAGCTACCCGGGACTAGCGGGAGGGGTGGTTGAGACCCAGTACTTC

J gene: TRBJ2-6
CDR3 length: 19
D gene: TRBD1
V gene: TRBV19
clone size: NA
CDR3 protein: CASSIARTGGAVGANVLTF
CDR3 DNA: TGTGCCAGTAGTATAGCCAGGACAGGGGGCGCGGTTGGGGCCAACGTCCTGACTTTC

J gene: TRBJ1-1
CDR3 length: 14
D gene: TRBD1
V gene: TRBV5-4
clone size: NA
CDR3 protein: CASRRTGASPEAFF
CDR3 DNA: TGTGCCAGCAGGCGGACAGGGGCGTCCCCTGAAGCTTTCTTT

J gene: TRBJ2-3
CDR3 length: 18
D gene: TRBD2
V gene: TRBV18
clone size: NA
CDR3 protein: CASSPRLAGGPGTDTQYF
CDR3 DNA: TGTGCCAGCTCACCCAGACTAGCGGGAGGGCCCGGCACAGATACGCAGTATTTT

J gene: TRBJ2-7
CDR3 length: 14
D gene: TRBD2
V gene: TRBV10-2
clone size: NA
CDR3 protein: CASSRAGGVNEQYF
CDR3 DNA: TGCGCCAGCAGTAGGGCGGGAGGAGTTAACGAGCAGTACTTC

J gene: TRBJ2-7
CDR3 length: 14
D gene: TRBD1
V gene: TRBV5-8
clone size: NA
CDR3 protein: CASRPRTGIKEQYF
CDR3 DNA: TGTGCCAGCAGACCAAGGACAGGCATCAAGGAGCAGTACTTC

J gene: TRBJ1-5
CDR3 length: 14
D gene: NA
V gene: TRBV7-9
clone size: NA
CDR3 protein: CASQGLTGNQPQHF
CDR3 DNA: TGTGCCAGCCAGGGCTTAACGGGCAATCAGCCCCAGCATTTT

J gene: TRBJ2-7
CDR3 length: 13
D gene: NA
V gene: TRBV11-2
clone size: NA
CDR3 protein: CASSLISGPEQYF
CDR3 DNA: TGTGCCAGCAGCCTCATTTCCGGGCCCGAGCAGTACTTC

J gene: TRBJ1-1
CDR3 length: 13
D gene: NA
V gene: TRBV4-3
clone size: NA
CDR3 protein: CASSLGQNTEAFF
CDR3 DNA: TGCGCCAGCAGCCTGGGACAGAACACTGAAGCTTTCTTT

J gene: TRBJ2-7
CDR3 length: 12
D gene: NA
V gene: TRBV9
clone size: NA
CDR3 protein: CASRDRTYEQYF
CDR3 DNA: TGTGCCAGCAGGGACCGAACCTACGAGCAGTACTTC

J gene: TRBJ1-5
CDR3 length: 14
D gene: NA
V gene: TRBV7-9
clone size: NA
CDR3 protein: CASNSWGSNQPQHF
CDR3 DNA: TGTGCCAGCAACTCATGGGGTAGCAATCAGCCCCAGCATTTT

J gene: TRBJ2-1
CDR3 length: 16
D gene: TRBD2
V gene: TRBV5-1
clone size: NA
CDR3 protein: CASSHEVLGGRAGGFF
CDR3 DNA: TGCGCCAGCAGCCACGAAGTATTGGGAGGGAGGGCCGGCGGGTTCTTC

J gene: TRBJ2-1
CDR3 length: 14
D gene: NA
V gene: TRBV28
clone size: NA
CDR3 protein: CASKDMLSDNEQFF
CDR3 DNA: TGTGCCAGCAAAGACATGCTAAGCGACAATGAGCAGTTCTTC

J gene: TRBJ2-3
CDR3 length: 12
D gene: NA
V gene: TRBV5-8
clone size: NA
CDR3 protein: CASSLGPNTQYF
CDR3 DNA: TGTGCCAGCAGCTTGGGTCCAAATACGCAGTATTTT

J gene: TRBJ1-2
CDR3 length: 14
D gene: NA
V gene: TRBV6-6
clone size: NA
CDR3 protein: CASSQNLLNYGYTF
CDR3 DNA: TGTGCCAGCAGCCAGAATCTGCTCAACTATGGCTACACCTTC

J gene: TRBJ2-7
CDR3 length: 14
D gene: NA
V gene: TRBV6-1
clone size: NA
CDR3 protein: CASRVSSVTYEQYF
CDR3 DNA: TGTGCCAGCAGAGTGAGCTCCGTTACCTACGAGCAGTACTTC

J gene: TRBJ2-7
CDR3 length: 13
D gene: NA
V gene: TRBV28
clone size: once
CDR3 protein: CASSDYISYEQYF
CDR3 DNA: TGTGCCAGCAGCGATTATATCTCCTACGAGCAGTACTTC

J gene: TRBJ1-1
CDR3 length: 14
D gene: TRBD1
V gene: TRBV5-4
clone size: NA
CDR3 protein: CASSFRGRRTEAFF
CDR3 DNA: TGTGCCAGCAGCTTCAGGGGGCGGCGAACTGAAGCTTTCTTT

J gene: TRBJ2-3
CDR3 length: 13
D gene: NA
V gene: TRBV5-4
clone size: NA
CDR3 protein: CASSLEERTTQYF
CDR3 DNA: TGTGCCAGCAGCCTGGAGGAGCGAACTACGCAGTATTTT

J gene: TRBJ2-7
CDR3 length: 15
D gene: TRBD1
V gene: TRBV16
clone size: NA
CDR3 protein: CASNLPGQGNHEQYF
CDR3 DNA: TGTGCCAGCAACCTGCCGGGACAGGGGAACCACGAGCAGTACTTC

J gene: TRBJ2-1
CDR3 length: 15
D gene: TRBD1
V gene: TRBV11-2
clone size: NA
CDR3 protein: CASSTAPDRVNEQFF
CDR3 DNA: TGTGCCAGCAGCACGGCACCGGACAGGGTCAATGAGCAGTTCTTC

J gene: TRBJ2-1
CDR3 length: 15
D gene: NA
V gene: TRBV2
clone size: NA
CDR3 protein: CASSEALGGVNEQFF
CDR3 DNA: TGTGCCAGCAGTGAAGCGCTTGGGGGTGTTAATGAGCAGTTCTTC

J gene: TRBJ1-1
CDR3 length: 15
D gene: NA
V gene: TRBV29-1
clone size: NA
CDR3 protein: CSVEGSFSGTTEAFF
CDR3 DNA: TGCAGCGTTGAAGGTTCTTTTTCAGGGACCACTGAAGCTTTCTTT